The clone carrying this TCR beta chain came up once. At the DNA level, this CDR3 is encoded by other sequences in the same sample as well. The test was conducted at deep level. The table came from immunoSEQ multiplex PCR; TCRdb's copy has only in-frame clones and leaves some out. The sample lists around 1.9 million clones; about 94% were seen once. This specimen comes from a study of shared clonotypes between healthy human individuals. Study information: Each donor contributed plates that comprised three CD4 naive, three CD4 memory, two CD8 naive and one CD8 memory.

Selected positively for CCR7 and CD45RO-negative, naive CD8 cells excluded terminally differentiated effector memory CD45RA+ cells. Sequencing was performed on naive CD8+ T cells from PBMCs. This sequence was found in a man aged 18 to 30 in good health. Some clones in this sample may be carry-over from other donors' samples.

The CDR3, as DNA: TGTGCCAGCAGCTCTACAGGGGGCAACACTGAAGCTTTCTTT. Its translation is CASSSTGGNTEAFF. The V and J genes are TRBV7-9 and TRBJ1-1, with 9 bases aligning to TRBD1. This CDR3 has 14 residues. Trimming took 4 bases from V and 2 from J; bases not matched to a gene: 2. From germline, CDR1 is SEHNR and CDR2 FQNEAQ (reference sequence).